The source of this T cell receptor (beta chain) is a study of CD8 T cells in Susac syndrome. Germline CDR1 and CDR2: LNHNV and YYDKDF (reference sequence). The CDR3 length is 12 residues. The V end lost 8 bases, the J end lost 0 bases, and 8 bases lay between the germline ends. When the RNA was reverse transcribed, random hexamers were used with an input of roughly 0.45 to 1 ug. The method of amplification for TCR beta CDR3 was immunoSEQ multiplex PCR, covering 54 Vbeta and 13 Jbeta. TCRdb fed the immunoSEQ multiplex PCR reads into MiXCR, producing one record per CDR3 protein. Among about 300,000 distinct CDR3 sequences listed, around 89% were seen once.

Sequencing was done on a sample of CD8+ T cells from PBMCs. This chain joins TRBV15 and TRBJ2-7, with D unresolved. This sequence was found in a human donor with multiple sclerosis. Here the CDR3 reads CATGRSSYEQYF. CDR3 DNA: TGTGCCACCGGCCGGAGCTCCTACGAGCAGTACTTC.